The T cell receptor (beta chain) under discussion was sequenced for a study of blood T cell repertoires in COVID-19. The method was immunoSEQ multiplex PCR; TCRdb's version includes in-frame clones alone and lacks a portion of them. Of roughly 160,000 clones in the sample, 74% were seen once. The CDR3 runs 12 residues. V lost 1 base, J lost 4 bases, and 5 bases lay in between. The germline gives CDR1 SEHNR, CDR2 FQNEAQ (reference sequence). Sequencing used peripheral blood. V and J are TRBV7-9 and TRBJ2-7; D is uncertain. The TCR originated in a woman older than 75 with acute or convalescent COVID-19. In nucleotides, the CDR3 is TGTGCCAGCAGCTTAGGGCAGTACGAGCAGTACTTC. This gives the protein CASSLGQYEQYF.